Shown below are 15 T cell receptor beta chains from a single sample sequenced in a study of cytomegalovirus exposure and HLA in healthy donors. Assay: immunoSEQ multiplex PCR; the TCRdb copy retains only in-frame clones and omits some. Of around 120,000 clones in the sample, 88% were seen once. The sample was PBMCs. These receptors were collected from a young man in good health and CMV-seropositive.

The V and J genes are TRBV28 and TRBJ2-7; D is ambiguous. The CDR3 extends over 11 amino acids. V lost 4 bases, J lost 5 bases, and 6 bases lay in between. Looked up from germline, CDR1 is MDHEN and CDR2 is SYDVKM. The CDR3 DNA follows: TGTGCCAGCAGTTCCCTAGACGAGCAGTACTTC. As protein: CASSSLDEQYF.

V is TRBV2 and J is TRBJ2-5; 8 bases align to TRBD2. The V and J ends lost 7 bases and 5 bases, in that order; junction bases with no gene match: 9. CDR1 and CDR2 (germline): SNHLY, FYNNEI. This CDR3 has 14 residues. The chain's CDR3 is CASKGSGARETQYF. The CDR3, as DNA: TGTGCCAGCAAGGGTAGCGGGGCTAGGGAGACCCAGTACTTC.

The chain combines TRBV27 with TRBJ1-2; D might be TRBD1 (5 bases). The germline V gene has CDR1 MNHEY and CDR2 SMNVEV (reference sequence). The CDR3 sequence is 13 residues long. Trimming took off 6 bases at V and 10 bases at J, with 18 bases between the two ends. The CDR3 bases are TGTGCCAGCAGCAATCGGATGGGGGGAGACTACACCTTC. Its translation is CASSNRMGGDYTF.

The chain is built from TRBV7-9 and TRBJ1-1; a weak D match, TRBD1 (5 bases). The germline CDR1 and CDR2 sequences are SEHNR and FQNEAQ (reference sequence). Trimming left V 8 bases short and J 7 bases short, with 14 bases between. The CDR3 is 12 residues long. This CDR3 reads CASWAGRLEAFF. CDR3 coding DNA: TGTGCCAGCTGGGCAGGGCGACTTGAAGCTTTCTTT.

The rearrangement links TRBV7-9 to TRBJ1-2, with D unresolved. Germline V gene data show CDR1 as SEHNR and CDR2 as FQNEAQ (reference sequence). V was clipped by 5 bases and J by 0 bases, with 13 bases between them. This CDR3 spans 15 amino acids. CDR3 DNA sequence: TGTGCCAGCAGCCCGAGACCGGAGACTAACTATGGCTACACCTTC. Translation: CASSPRPETNYGYTF. The full variable domain, its missing parts supplied by reference TRBV7-9 and TRBJ1-2, is DTGVSQNPRHKITKRGQNVTFRCDPISEHNRLYWYRQTLGQGPEFLTYFQNEAQLEKSRLLSDRFSAERPKGSFSTLEIQRTEQGDSAMYLCASSPRPETNYGYTFGSGTRLTVV.

The rearrangement links TRBV27 to TRBJ2-3; 8 bases line up with TRBD2. There are 15 residues in the CDR3. The ends lost 7 bases at V and 0 bases at J; junction bases unmatched: 6. Germline V gene lookup returns CDR1 MNHEY and CDR2 SMNVEV (reference sequence). The CDR3 here is CASNVAGRSTDTQYF. CDR3 sequence (DNA): TGTGCCAGCAATGTAGCGGGGAGGAGCACAGATACGCAGTATTTT.

This chain uses TRBV7-9 with TRBJ2-5; TRBD1 aligns across 7 bases. The CDR3 totals 16 residues. Per germline, CDR1 SEHNR and CDR2 FQNEAQ (reference sequence). Trimming took 3 bases from V and 4 from J; bases not matched to a gene: 11. As DNA, the CDR3 is TGTGCCAGCAGCTTGGGAAGGGGGCGGAGGAGAGAGACCCAGTACTTC. Translation: CASSLGRGRRRETQYF.

Details on this clone: Compared with germline, one end of the junction differs, possibly owing to a read error. The chain carries TRBV4-1 and TRBJ2-1; possible D gene TRBD2, 6 bases. This CDR3 is 16 amino acids long. CDR1 is MGHRA and CDR2 is YSYEKL in the germline V gene. CDR3 nucleotide sequence: TGCGCCAGCAGTTACCCCGGGACTGATGTTTTCAATCAGCAGTTCTTC. This codes for CASSYPGTDVFNQQFF.

The CDR3 protein is CASSDRGRSAKNIQYF. The CDR3 bases are TGTGCCAGCAGTGATCGGGGTAGATCGGCCAAAAACATTCAGTACTTC. The gene calls are TRBV2 and TRBJ2-4; maybe TRBD2 (5 bases). V dropped 3 bases and J dropped 1 base, with 13 bases sitting between them. CDR3 length: 16 amino acids. Germline lookup yields CDR1 SNHLY and CDR2 FYNNEI.

V gene TRBV6-1 combines with J gene TRBJ1-1; D is ambiguous. The ends were cut back, 3 bases at V and 6 bases at J, with 14 bases in the middle. There are 14 residues in the CDR3. Germline V CDR1 and CDR2: MNHNS, SASEGT. CDR3 DNA: TGTGCCAGCAGTGATCATGCTAGGTACCCTGAAGCTTTCTTT. It is translated as CASSDHARYPEAFF.

This clone has a single count. This chain connects TRBV5-1 to TRBJ2-1; 16 positions match TRBD2. The CDR3 runs to 15 residues. CDR1 and CDR2 from the germline V gene are SGHRS and YFSETQ. Trimming took 4 bases from V and 9 from J; bases not matched to a gene: 4. As DNA, the CDR3 is TGCGCCAGCAGCCCGGGACTAGCGGGGGGGAGTGAGCAGTTCTTC. Translating it yields CASSPGLAGGSEQFF.

The V gene is TRBV7-2, the J gene TRBJ1-2; a possible D gene is TRBD1 (5 bases). Germline V gene sequence: CDR1 SGHTA, CDR2 FQGNSA. CDR3 length equals 14 residues. Deletions cut 5 bases from V and 2 bases from J, with 12 bases between. CDR3 loop: CASSPWAGNYGYTF. CDR3 DNA sequence: TGTGCCAGCAGCCCATGGGCAGGGAACTATGGCTACACCTTC. Filled out from reference TRBV7-2 and TRBJ1-2, the complete variable domain reads GAGVSQSPSNKVTEKGKDVELRCDPISGHTALYWYRQSLGQGLEFLIYFQGNSAPDKSGLPSDRFSAERTGGSVSTLTIQRTQQEDSAVYLCASSPWAGNYGYTFGSGTRLTVV.

The chain links TRBV6-4 to TRBJ2-1; unclear D gene. The CDR3 has 12 amino acids. The germline V gene encodes CDR1 MRHNA and CDR2 SNTAGT. The germline V and J ends were trimmed by 2 bases and 10 bases, with 9 bases remaining between them. The CDR3 DNA is TGTGCCAGCAGTGACATGTACGGGGAGCAGTTCTTC. It specifies CASSDMYGEQFF.

The count of this clone is one. The chain uses TRBV6-5 and TRBJ1-1, with D possibly matching TRBD1 (6 bases). The germline gives CDR1 MNHEY, CDR2 SVGAGI. This CDR3 has 13 amino acids. Trimming removed 4 bases from V and 3 bases from J, with 9 bases in between. The CDR3 region is CASSLTGDTEAFF. The CDR3 nucleotides are TGTGCCAGCAGTTTGACAGGTGACACTGAAGCTTTCTTT.

This chain links TRBV18 with TRBJ2-4; D may be TRBD2 (6 bases). The V gene lost 0 bases and the J gene lost 7 bases, with 16 bases spanning the gap. Looked up from germline, CDR1 is KGHSH and CDR2 is LQKENI. The CDR3 has 16 residues. The CDR3 DNA sequence: TGTGCCAGCTCACCACCTCTTGGCGGGGCACTCAACATTCAGTACTTC. It codes for CASSPPLGGALNIQYF.